This T cell receptor beta chain was captured in a study of T cells after yellow fever vaccination. This clonotype was seen many times. Its antigen is not known. Findings of the study overall: A weaker but faster secondary response was observed, peaking on day 5 versus 15.

V dropped 4 bases and J dropped 3 bases, with 11 bases sitting between them. CDR3 size: 13 residues. The germline V gene has CDR1 SGHRS and CDR2 YFSETQ. A process of 5'RACE template switching, which added a universal primer site and UMIs, was used to make TCR cDNA. In TCRdb, the 5' RACE reads were re-called with MiXCR into one record per CDR3 protein. Of some 320,000 distinct CDR3 sequences listed, 7.5% to 9.5% are singletons. The source was CD4+ T cells sorted from PBMCs, collected 5 days after the yellow fever booster vaccination. The source is a man aged 18 to 30 who received the YFV17D yellow fever vaccine. The chain is built from TRBV5-1 and TRBJ2-7, with D perhaps matching TRBD1 or TRBD2 (5 bases each). This CDR3 reads CASSGDGVYEQYF. The CDR3 DNA reads as TGCGCCAGCAGCGGGGACGGAGTCTACGAGCAGTACTTC.